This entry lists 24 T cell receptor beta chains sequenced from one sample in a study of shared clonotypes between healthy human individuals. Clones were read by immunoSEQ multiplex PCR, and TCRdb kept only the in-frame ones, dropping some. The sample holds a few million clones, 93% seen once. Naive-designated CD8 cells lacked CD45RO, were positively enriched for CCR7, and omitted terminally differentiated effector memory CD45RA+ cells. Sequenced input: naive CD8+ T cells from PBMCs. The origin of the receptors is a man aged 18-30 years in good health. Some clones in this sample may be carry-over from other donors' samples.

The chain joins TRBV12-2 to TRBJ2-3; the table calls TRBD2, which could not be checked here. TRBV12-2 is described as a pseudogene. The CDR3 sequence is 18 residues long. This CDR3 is CASRPHPELAGSTDTQYF. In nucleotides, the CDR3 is TGTGCAAGTCGCCCCCACCCGGAACTAGCGGGCAGCACAGATACGCAGTATTTT.

DNA for the CDR3: TGCGCCAGCAGTGAGGTCGGGGGGTGGGGGGAGACCCAGTACTTC. Protein: CASSEVGGWGETQYF. The rearrangement joins TRBV10-2 to TRBJ2-5, with 7 bases matching TRBD2. The length of the CDR3 is 15 residues. CDR1 and CDR2 from the germline V gene are WSHSY and SAAADI. The V gene end was trimmed by 2 bases and the J gene end by 5 bases; junction bases not matched to a gene: 8.

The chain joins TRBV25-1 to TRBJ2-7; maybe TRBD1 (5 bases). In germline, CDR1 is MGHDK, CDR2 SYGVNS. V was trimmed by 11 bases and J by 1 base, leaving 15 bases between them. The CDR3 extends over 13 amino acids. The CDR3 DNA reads TGTGCCGGCCAGGGCTTCCTTTCCTACGAGCAGTACTTC. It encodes CAGQGFLSYEQYF.

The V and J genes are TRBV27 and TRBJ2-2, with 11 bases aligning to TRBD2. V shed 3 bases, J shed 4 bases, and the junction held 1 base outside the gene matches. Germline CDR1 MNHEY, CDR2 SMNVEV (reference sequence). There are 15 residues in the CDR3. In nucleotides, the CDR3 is TGTGCCAGCAGTTTGGGACTAGCGGCCACCGGGGAGCTGTTTTTT. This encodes CASSLGLAATGELFF.

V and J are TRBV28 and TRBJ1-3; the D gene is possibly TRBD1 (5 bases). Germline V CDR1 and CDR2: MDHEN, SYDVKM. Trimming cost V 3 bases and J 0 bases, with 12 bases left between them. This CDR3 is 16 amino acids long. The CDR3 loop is CASSLGDQPSGNTIYF. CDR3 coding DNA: TGTGCCAGCAGTTTGGGGGACCAACCCTCTGGAAACACCATATATTTT.

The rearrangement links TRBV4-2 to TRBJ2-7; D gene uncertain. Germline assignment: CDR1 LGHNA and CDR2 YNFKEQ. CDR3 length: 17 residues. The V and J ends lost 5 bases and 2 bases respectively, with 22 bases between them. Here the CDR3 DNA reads TGTGCCAGCAGCTTCAGAGGTTTATCGGGCGCCCCCTACGAGCAGTACTTC. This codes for CASSFRGLSGAPYEQYF.

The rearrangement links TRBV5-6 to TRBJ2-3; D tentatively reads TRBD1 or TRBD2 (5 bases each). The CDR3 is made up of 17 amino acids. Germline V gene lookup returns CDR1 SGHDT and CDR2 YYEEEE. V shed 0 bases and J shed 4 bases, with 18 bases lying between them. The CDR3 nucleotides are TGTGCCAGCAGCTTGGCTCGGGACGGGGTAAGGTCAGATACGCAGTATTTT. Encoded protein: CASSLARDGVRSDTQYF.

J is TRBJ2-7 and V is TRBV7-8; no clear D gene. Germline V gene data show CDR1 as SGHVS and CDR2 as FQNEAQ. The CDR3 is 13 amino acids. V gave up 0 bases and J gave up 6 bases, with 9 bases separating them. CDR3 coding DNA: TGTGCCAGCAGCTTAGCGAGGATCGCCGAGCAGTACTTC. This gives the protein CASSLARIAEQYF.

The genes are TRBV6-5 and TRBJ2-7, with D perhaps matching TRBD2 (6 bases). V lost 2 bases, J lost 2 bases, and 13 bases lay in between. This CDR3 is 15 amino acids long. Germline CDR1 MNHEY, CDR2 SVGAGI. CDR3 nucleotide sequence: TGTGCCAGCAGTTACGAAGTCGGAGGGGCCTACGAGCAGTACTTC. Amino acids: CASSYEVGGAYEQYF.

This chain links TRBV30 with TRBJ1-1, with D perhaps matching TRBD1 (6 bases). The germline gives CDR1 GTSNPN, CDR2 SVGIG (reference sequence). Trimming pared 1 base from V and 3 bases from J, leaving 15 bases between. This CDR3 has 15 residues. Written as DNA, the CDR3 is TGTGCCTGGAGTGCAGACCCAGGGGTTGACACTGAAGCTTTCTTT. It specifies CAWSADPGVDTEAFF.

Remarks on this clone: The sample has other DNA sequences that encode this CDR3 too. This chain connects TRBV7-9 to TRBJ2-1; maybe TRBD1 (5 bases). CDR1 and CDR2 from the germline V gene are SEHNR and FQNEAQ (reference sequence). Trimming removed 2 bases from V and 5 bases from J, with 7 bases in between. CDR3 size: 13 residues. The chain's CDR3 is CASSLQGNNEQFF. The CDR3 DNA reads TGTGCCAGCAGCTTACAGGGAAACAATGAGCAGTTCTTC.

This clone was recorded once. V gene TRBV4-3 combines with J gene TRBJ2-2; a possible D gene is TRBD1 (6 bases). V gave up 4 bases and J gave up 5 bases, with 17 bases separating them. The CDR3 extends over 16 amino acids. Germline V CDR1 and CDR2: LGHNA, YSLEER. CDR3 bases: TGCGCCAGCAGCCGGGGCAGGGGAGTTCTTACCGGGGAGCTGTTTTTT. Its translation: CASSRGRGVLTGELFF.

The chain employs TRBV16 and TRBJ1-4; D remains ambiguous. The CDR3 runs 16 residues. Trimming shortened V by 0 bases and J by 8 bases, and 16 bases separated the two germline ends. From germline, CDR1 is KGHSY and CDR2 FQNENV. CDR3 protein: CASSQSRRPVWEKLFF. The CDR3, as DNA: TGTGCCAGCAGCCAATCGCGGAGGCCAGTTTGGGAAAAACTGTTTTTT.

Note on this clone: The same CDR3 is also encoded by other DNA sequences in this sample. For the CDR3, the DNA is TGTGCCAGCAGCTCGAGTGGTCTGGGTCCCTACGAGCAGTACTTC. Amino acid sequence: CASSSSGLGPYEQYF. The chain carries TRBV7-9 and TRBJ2-7; D unclear. The CDR3 is 15 amino acids. V was clipped by 4 bases and J by 2 bases, with 15 bases between them. Germline V gene data show CDR1 as SEHNR and CDR2 as FQNEAQ (reference sequence).

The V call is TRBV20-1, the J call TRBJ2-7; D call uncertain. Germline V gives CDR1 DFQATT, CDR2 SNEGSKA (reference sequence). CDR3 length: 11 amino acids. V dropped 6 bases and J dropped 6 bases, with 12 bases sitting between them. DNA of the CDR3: TGCAGTGCCCGAGAAAGCCGCGAGCAGTACTTC. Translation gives CSARESREQYF.

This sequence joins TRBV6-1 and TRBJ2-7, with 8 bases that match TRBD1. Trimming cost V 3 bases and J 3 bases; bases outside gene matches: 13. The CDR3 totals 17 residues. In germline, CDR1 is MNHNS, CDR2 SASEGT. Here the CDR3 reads CASSELRGRRGVYEQYF. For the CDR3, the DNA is TGTGCCAGCAGTGAGCTCAGGGGGCGCCGTGGCGTCTACGAGCAGTACTTC.

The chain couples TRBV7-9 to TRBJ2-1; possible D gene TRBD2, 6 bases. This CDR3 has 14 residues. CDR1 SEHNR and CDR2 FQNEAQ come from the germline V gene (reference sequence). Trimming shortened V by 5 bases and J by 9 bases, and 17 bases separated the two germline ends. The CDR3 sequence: CASSLGFGGGEQFF. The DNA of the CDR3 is TGTGCCAGCAGCCTAGGGTTCGGGGGTGGTGAGCAGTTCTTC.

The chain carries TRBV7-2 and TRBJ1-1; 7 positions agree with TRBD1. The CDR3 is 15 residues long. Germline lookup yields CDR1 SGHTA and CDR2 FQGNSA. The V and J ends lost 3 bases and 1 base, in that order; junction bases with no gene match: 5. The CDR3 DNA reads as TGTGCCAGCAGCTTCCTGACAGGGAGGAACACTGAAGCTTTCTTT. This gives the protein CASSFLTGRNTEAFF.

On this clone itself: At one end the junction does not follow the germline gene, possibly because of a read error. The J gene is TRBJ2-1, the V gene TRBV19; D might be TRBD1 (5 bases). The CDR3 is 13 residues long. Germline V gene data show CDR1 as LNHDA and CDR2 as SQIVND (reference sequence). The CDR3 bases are TGTGCCAGTAGCATAGTAGGGGATCGGGAGCAGTTCTTC. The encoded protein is CASSIVGDREQFF. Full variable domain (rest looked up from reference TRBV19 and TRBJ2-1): DGGITQSPKYLFRKEGQNVTLSCEQNLNHDAMYWYRQDPGQGLRLIYYSQIVNDFQKGDIAEGYSVSREKKESFPLTVTSAQKNPTAFYLCASSIVGDREQFFGPGTRLTVL.

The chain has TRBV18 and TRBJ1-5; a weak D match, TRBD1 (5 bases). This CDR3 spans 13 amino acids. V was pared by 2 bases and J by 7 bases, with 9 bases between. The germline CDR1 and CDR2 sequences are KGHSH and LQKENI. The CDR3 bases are TGTGCCAGCTCACCAACGCGGGACCAGCCCCAGCATTTT. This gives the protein CASSPTRDQPQHF.

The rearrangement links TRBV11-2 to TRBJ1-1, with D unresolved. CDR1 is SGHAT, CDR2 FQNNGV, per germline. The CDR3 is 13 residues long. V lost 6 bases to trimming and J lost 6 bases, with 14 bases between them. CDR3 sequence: CASRPLSKPEAFF. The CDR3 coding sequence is TGTGCCAGCAGGCCCTTGTCAAAGCCTGAAGCTTTCTTT.

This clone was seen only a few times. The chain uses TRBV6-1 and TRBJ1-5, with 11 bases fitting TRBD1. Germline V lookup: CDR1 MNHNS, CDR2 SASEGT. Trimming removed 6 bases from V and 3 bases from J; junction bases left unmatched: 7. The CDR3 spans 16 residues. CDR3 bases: TGTGCCAGCAGGGAATGGACAGGGGGCAACAATCAGCCCCAGCATTTT. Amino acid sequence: CASREWTGGNNQPQHF.

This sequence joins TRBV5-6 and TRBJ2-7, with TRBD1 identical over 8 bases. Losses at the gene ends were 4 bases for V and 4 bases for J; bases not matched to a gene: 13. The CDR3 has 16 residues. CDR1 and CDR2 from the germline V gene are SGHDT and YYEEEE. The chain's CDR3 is CASSGDRNPLIYEQYF. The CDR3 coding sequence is TGTGCCAGCAGCGGGGACAGGAACCCATTAATTTACGAGCAGTACTTC.

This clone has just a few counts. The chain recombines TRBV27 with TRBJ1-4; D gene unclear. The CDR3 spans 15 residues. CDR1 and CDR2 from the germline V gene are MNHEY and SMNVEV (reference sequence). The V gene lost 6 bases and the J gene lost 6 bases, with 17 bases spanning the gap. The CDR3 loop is CASSPWAHEDEKLFF. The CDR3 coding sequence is TGTGCCAGCAGCCCCTGGGCCCATGAGGATGAAAAACTGTTTTTT.